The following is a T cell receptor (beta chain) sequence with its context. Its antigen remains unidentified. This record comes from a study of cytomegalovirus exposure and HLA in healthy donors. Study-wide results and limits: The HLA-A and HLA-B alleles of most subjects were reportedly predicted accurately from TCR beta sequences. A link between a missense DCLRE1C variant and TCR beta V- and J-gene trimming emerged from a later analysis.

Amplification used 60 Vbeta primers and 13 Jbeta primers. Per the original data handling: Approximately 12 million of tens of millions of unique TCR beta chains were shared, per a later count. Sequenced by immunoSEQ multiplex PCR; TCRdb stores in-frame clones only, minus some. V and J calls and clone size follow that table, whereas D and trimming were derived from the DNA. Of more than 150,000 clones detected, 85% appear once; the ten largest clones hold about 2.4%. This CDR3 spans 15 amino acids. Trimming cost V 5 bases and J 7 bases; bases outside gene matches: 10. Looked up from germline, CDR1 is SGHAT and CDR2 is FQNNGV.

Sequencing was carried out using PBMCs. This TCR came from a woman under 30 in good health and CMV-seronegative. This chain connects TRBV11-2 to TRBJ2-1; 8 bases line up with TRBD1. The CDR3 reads CASSPGQGRTNEQFF. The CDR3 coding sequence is TGTGCCAGCAGCCCAGGACAGGGTCGAACGAATGAGCAGTTCTTC. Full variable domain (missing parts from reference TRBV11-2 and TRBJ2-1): EAGVAQSPRYKIIEKRQSVAFWCNPISGHATLYWYQQILGQGPKLLIQFQNNGVVDDSQLPKDRFSAERLKGVDSTLKIQPAKLEDSAVYLCASSPGQGRTNEQFFGPGTRLTVL.